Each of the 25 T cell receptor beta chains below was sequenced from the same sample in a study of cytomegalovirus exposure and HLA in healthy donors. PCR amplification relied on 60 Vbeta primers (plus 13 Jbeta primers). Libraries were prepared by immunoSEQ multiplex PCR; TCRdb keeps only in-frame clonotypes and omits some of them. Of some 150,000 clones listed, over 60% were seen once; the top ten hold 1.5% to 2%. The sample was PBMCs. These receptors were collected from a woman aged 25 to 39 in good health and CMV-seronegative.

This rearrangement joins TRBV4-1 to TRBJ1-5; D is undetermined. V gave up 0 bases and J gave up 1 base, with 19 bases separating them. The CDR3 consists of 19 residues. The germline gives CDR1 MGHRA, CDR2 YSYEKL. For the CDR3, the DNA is TGCGCCAGCAGCCAAGATCGAGGTCCAGGAGGAATGAGCAATCAGCCCCAGCATTTT. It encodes CASSQDRGPGGMSNQPQHF.

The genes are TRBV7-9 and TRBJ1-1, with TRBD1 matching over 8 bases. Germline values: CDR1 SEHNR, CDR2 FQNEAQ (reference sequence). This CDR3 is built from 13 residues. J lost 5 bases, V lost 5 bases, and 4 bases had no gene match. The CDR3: CASSIDRGTEAFF. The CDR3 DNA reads TGTGCCAGCAGCATCGACAGGGGTACTGAAGCTTTCTTT.

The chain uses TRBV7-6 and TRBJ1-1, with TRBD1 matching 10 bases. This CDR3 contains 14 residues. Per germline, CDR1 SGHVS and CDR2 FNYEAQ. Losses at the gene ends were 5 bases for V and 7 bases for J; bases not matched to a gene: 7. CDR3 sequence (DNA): TGTGCCAGCAGCCGCCTGGGACAGGGGTATGAAGCTTTCTTT. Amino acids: CASSRLGQGYEAFF. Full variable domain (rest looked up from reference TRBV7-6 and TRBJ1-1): GAGVSQSPRYKVTKRGQDVALRCDPISGHVSLYWYRQALGQGPEFLTYFNYEAQQDKSGLPNDRFSAERPEGSISTLTIQRTEQRDSAMYRCASSRLGQGYEAFFGQGTRLTVV.

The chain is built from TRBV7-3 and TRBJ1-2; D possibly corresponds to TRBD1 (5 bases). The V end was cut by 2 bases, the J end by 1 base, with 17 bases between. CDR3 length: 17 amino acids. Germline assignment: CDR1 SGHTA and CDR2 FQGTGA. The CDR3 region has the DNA TGTGCCAGCAGCTTAGAGGCAGGGAAGGAAGGTAACTATGGCTACACCTTC. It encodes CASSLEAGKEGNYGYTF.

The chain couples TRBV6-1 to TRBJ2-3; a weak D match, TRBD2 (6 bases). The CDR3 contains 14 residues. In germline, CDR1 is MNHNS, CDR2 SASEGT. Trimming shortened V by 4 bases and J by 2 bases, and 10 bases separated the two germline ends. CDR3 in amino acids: CASSAGLYTDTQYF. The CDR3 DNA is TGTGCCAGCAGTGCGGGACTCTACACAGATACGCAGTATTTT.

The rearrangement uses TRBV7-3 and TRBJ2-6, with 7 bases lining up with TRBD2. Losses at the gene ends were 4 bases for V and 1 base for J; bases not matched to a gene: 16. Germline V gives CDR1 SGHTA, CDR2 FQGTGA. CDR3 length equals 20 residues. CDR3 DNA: TGTGCCAGCAGCTCCCTCGAACGGGGTGTGGGGGGGTCTGGGGCCAACGTCCTGACTTTC. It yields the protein CASSSLERGVGGSGANVLTF.

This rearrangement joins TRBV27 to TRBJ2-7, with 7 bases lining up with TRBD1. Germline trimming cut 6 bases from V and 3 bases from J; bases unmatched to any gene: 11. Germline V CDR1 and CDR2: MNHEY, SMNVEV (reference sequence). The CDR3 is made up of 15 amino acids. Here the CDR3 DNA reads TGTGCCAGCAGCAAGGGACAGCAGCCCCGCTACGAGCAGTACTTC. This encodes CASSKGQQPRYEQYF.

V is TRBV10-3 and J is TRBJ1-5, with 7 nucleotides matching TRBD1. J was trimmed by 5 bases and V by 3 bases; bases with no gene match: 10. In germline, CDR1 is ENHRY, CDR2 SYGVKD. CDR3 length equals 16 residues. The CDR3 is CAISDDRVEIDQPQHF. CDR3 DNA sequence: TGTGCCATCAGTGACGACAGGGTTGAGATCGATCAGCCCCAGCATTTT.

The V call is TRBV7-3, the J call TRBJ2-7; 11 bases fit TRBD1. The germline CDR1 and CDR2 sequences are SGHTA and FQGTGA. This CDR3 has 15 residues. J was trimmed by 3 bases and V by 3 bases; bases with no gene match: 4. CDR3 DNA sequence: TGTGCCAGCAGCTTTTCCGGGACAGGGGGCTACGAGCAGTACTTC. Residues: CASSFSGTGGYEQYF.

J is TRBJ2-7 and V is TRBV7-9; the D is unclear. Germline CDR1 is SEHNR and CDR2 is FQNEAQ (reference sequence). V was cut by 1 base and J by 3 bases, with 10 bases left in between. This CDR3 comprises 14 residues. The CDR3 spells CASSLGNLYYEQYF. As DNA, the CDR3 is TGTGCCAGCAGCTTAGGTAACCTATACTACGAGCAGTACTTC. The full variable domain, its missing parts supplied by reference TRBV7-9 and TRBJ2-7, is DTGVSQNPRHKITKRGQNVTFRCDPISEHNRLYWYRQTLGQGPEFLTYFQNEAQLEKSRLLSDRFSAERPKGSFSTLEIQRTEQGDSAMYLCASSLGNLYYEQYFGPGTRLTVT.

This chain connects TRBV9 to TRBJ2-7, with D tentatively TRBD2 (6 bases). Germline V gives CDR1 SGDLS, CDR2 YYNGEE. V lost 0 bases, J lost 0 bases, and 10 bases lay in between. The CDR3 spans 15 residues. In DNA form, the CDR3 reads TGTGCCAGCAGCGTAGGGCTAGCGCGCTCCTACGAGCAGTACTTC. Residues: CASSVGLARSYEQYF.

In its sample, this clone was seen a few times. CDR3 in amino acids: CASSYSGGYEQYF. The CDR3 nucleotides read TGTGCCAGCAGCTATTCCGGGGGCTACGAGCAGTACTTC. The rearrangement links TRBV7-6 to TRBJ2-7; the D gene is possibly TRBD2 (6 bases). The CDR3 consists of 13 residues. Trimming removed 4 bases at V and 3 bases at J, with 10 bases between. In germline, CDR1 is SGHVS, CDR2 FNYEAQ.

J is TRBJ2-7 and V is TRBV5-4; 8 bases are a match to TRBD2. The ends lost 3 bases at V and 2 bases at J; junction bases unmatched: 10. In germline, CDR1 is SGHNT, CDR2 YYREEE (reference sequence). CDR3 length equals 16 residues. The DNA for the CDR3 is TGTGCCAGCAGCTCACCCTCCAGCGGGAGAACCTACGAGCAGTACTTC. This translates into CASSSPSSGRTYEQYF.

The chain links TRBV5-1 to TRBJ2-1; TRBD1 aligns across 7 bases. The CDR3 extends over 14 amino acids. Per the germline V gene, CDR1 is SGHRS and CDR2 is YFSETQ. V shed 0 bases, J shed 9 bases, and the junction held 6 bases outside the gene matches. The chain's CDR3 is CASSLGQGDGEQFF. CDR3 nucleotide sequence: TGCGCCAGCAGCTTGGGGCAGGGGGACGGTGAGCAGTTCTTC.

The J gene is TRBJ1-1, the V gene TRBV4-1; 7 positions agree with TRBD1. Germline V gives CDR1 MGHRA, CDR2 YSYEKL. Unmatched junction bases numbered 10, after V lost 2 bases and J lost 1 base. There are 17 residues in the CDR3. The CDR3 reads CASSQPLQWTGNTEAFF. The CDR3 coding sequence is TGCGCCAGCAGCCAACCATTACAGTGGACAGGGAACACTGAAGCTTTCTTT.

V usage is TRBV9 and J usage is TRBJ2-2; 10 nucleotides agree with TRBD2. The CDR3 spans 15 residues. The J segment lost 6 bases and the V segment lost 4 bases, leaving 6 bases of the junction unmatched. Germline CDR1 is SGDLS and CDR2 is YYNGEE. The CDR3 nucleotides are TGTGCCAGCAGCATAAGCGGGAGGGAAGCCGGGGAGCTGTTTTTT. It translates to CASSISGREAGELFF. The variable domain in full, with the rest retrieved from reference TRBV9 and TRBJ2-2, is DSGVTQTPKHLITATGQRVTLRCSPRSGDLSVYWYQQSLDQGLQFLIQYYNGEERAKGNILERFSAQQFPDLHSELNLSSLELGDSALYFCASSISGREAGELFFGEGSRLTVL.

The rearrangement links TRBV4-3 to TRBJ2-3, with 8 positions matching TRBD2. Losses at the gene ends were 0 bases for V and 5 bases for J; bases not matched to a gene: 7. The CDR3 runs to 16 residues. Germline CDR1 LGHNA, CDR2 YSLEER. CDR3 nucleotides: TGCGCCAGCAGCCAAGATGGTAGCGGGGTGGGAGATACGCAGTATTTT. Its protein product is CASSQDGSGVGDTQYF.

CDR3 sequence: CASSGNGEEQYF. CDR3 coding DNA: TGCGCCAGCAGTGGCAACGGGGAAGAGCAGTACTTC. The chain links TRBV5-1 to TRBJ2-7; TRBD2 might be the D (5 bases). Germline V gives CDR1 SGHRS, CDR2 YFSETQ. The CDR3 length is 12 residues. V was trimmed by 5 bases and J by 7 bases, leaving 13 bases between them.

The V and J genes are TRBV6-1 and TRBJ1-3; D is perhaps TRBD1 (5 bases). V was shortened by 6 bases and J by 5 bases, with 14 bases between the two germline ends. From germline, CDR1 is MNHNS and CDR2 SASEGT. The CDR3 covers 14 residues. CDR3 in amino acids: CASSPGGRRNTIYF. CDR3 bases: TGTGCCAGCAGCCCCGGGGGTAGGCGAAACACCATATATTTT.

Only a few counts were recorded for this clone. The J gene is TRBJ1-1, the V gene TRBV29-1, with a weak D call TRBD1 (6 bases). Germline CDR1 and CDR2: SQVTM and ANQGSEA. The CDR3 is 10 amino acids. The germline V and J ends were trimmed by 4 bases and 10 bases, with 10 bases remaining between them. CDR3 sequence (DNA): TGCAGCGTTGTGGACAGTGGAGCTTTCTTT. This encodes CSVVDSGAFF. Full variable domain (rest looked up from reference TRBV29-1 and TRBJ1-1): SAVISQKPSRDICQRGTSLTIQCQVDSQVTMMFWYRQQPGQSLTLIATANQGSEATYESGFVIDKFPISRPNLTFSTLTVSNMSPEDSSIYLCSVVDSGAFFGQGTRLTVV.

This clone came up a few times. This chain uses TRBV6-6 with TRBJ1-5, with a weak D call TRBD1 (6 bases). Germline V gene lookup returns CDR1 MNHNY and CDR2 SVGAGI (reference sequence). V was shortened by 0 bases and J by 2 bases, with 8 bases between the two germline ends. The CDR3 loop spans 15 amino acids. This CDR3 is CASSYSAGGNQPQHF. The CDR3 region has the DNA TGTGCCAGCAGTTACTCGGCAGGGGGCAATCAGCCCCAGCATTTT.

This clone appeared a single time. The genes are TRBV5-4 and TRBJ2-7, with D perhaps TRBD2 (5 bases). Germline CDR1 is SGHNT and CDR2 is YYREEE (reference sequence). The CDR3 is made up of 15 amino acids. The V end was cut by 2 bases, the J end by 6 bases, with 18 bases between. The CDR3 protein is CASSLETRRLGEQYF. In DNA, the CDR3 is TGTGCCAGCAGCTTAGAAACTAGGCGTTTGGGCGAGCAGTACTTC.

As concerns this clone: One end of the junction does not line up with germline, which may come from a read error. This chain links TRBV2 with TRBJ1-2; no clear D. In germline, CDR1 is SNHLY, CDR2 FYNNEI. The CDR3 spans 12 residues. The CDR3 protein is CASSDRYYGYPF. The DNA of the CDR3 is TGTGCCAGCAGTGACAGATACTATGGCTACCCCTTC.

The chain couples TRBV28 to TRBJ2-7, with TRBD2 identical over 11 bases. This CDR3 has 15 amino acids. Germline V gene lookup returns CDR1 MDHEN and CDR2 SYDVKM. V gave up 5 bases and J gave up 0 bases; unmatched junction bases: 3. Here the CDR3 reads CASSRLAGISYEQYF. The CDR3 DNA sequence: TGTGCCAGCAGTCGACTAGCGGGGATCTCCTACGAGCAGTACTTC.

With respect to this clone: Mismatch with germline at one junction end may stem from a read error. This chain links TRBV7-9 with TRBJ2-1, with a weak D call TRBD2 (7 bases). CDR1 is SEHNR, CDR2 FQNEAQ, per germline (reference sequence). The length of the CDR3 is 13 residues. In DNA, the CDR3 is TGCTTATATGAGGGGGAGGGAGGACGAGGGCAGTTCTTC. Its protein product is CLYEGEGGRGQFF.